Given below is one T cell receptor beta chain in context. The antigen is unknown. The sample originates from a study of CD8 T cells in Susac syndrome. CDR3 length: 15 amino acids. The V gene's germline CDR1 is MGHRA and CDR2 YSYEKL. The ends lost 0 bases at V and 6 bases at J; junction bases unmatched: 3. The authors carried out high-throughput sequencing of TCR beta. They applied it to CD8+ and CD4+ T cells obtained from blood. Treatment-naive patients with stable or active relapsing-remitting disease were the multiple sclerosis controls. The authors reverse transcribed roughly 0.5 to 1 ug RNA with random hexamers. Amplification of TCR beta CDR3 used immunoSEQ multiplex PCR across 54 Vbeta and 13 Jbeta. Via MiXCR, TCRdb re-called the immunoSEQ multiplex PCR reads, giving one row per CDR3 protein. Of about 180,000 distinct CDR3 sequences listed, approximately 95% are singletons. Study results and caveats: Individuals included in the TCR sequencing and HLA analysis were acknowledged by the study to be relatively few in number.

The rearrangement uses TRBV4-1 and TRBJ2-2, with 8 nucleotides matching TRBD2. The source of this sequence is a human donor with multiple sclerosis. The source material was CD4+ T cells from PBMCs. The CDR3 spells CASSQEARGAGELFF. In DNA, the CDR3 is TGCGCCAGCAGCCAAGAAGCGCGGGGGGCCGGGGAGCTGTTTTTT.